Each of the 4 T cell receptor beta chains below was sequenced from the same sample in a study of shared clonotypes between healthy human individuals. Method: immunoSEQ multiplex PCR; TCRdb's copy keeps in-frame clones and lacks some. The table lists about 1.1 million clones, 78% of them singletons. The sequenced sample consisted of memory CD4+ T cells from PBMCs. Subset described: CD45RA-negative fraction. These TCRs come from a man between 18 and 35 years old in good health. Some clones in this sample may be carry-over from other donors' samples.

The chain couples TRBV19 to TRBJ2-2; tentatively, D is TRBD2 (6 bases). Germline loops: CDR1 LNHDA, CDR2 SQIVND (reference sequence). Trimming cost V 6 bases and J 2 bases, with 16 bases left between them. This CDR3 spans 16 amino acids. The CDR3 region is CASRPAAGPNTGELFF. CDR3 nucleotides: TGTGCCAGTAGACCGGCAGCGGGCCCAAACACCGGGGAGCTGTTTTTT.

This clone was observed a few times. The chain combines TRBV7-3 with TRBJ2-3; TRBD2 might be the D (5 bases). The V and J ends lost 4 bases and 2 bases respectively, with 16 bases between them. The germline gives CDR1 SGHTA, CDR2 FQGTGA. The CDR3 has 16 amino acids. The CDR3 loop is CASSSITSGLTDTQYF. CDR3 DNA sequence: TGTGCCAGCAGCTCAATCACCAGCGGCCTCACAGATACGCAGTATTTT.

The chain employs TRBV19 and TRBJ2-3; 7 bases are a match to TRBD2. The trim removed 6 bases at V and 10 bases at J, leaving 19 bases unmatched. This CDR3 contains 16 residues. Per germline, CDR1 LNHDA and CDR2 SQIVND (reference sequence). CDR3 protein: CASSPLGREWAEAQYF. In DNA, the CDR3 is TGTGCCAGTAGCCCCCTTGGGAGGGAGTGGGCAGAAGCGCAGTATTTT.

This chain joins TRBV28 and TRBJ2-6, with D possibly TRBD2 on 6 matching bases. Trimming pared 8 bases from V and 2 bases from J, leaving 13 bases between. The CDR3 is 15 residues long. Germline V CDR1 and CDR2: MDHEN, SYDVKM. In nucleotides, the CDR3 is TGTGCCAGCGGCTGGTGGGGGGCTGGGGCCAACGTCCTGACTTTC. The encoded protein is CASGWWGAGANVLTF.